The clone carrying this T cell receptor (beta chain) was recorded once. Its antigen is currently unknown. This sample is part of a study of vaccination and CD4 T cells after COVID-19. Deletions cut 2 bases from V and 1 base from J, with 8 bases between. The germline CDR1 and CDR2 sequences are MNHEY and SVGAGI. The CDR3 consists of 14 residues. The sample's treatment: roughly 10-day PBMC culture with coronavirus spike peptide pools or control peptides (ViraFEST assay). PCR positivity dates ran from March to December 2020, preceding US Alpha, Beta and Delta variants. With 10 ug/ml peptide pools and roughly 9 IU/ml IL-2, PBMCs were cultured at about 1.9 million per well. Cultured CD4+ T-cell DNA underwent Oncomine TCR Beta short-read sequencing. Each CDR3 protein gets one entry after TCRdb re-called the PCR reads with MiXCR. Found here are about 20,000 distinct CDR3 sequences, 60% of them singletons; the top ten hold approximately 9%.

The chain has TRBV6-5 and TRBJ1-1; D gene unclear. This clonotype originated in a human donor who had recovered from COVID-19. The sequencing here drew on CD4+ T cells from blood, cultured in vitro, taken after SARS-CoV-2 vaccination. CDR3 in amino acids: CASSYNQKNTEAFF. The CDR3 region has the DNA TGTGCCAGCAGTTACAACCAAAAGAACACTGAAGCTTTCTTT.